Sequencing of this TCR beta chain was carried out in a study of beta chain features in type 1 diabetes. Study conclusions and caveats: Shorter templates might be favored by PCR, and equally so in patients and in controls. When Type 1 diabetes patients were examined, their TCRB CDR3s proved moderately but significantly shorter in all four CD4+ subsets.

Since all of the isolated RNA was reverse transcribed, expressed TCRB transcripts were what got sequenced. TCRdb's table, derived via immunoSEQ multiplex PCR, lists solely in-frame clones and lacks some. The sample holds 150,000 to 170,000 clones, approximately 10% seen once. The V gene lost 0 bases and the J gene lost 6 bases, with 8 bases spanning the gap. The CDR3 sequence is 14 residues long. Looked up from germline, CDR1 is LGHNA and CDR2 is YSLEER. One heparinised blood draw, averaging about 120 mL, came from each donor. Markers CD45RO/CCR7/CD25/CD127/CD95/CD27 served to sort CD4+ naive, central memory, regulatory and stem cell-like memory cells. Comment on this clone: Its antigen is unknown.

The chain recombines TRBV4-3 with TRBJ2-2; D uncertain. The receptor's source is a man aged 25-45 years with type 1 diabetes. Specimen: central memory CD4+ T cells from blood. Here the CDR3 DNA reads TGCGCCAGCAGCCAAGAGAGATTAGCCGGGGAGCTGTTTTTT. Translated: CASSQERLAGELFF.